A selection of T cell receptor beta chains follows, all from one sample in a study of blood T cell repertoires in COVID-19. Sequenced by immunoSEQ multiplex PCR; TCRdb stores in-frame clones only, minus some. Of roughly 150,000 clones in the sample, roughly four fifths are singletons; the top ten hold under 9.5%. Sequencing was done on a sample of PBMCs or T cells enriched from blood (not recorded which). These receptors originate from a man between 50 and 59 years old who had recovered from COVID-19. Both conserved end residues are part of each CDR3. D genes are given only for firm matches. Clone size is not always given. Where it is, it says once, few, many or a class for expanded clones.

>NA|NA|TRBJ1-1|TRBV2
CASSTYMGPGTEAFF
TGTGCCAGCAGTACATACATGGGCCCTGGCACTGAAGCTTTCTTT
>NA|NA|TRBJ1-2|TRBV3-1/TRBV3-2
CASSQTRTAYGYTF
TGTGCCAGCAGCCAAACCCGGACAGCCTATGGCTACACCTTC
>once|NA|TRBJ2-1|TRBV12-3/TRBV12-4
CASSLPRLEQFF
TGTGCCAGCAGTTTACCTCGACTAGAGCAGTTCTTC
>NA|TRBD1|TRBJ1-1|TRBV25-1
CAPHGWTGANTEAFF
TGTGCCCCCCACGGGTGGACAGGGGCGAACACTGAAGCTTTCTTT
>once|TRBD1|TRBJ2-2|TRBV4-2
CASSLWTGETGELFF
TGTGCCAGCAGCTTGTGGACAGGGGAGACCGGGGAGCTGTTTTTT
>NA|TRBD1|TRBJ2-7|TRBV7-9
CASRIGGQGYEQYF
TGTGCCAGCAGGATTGGGGGACAGGGGTACGAGCAGTACTTC
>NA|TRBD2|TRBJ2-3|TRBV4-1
CASSQAPSGGNTDTQYF
TGCGCCAGCAGCCAAGCCCCTAGCGGGGGAAACACAGATACGCAGTATTTT
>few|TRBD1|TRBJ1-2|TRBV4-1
CASSPTGTGNYGYTF
TGCGCCAGCAGCCCAACGGGGACAGGGAACTATGGCTACACCTTC
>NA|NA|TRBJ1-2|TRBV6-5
CASSQQYSPYGYTF
TGTGCCAGCAGCCAGCAATACAGCCCCTATGGCTACACCTTC
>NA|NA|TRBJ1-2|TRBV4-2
CASSQDLGDGYTF
TGTGCCAGCAGCCAAGATTTAGGGGATGGCTACACCTTC
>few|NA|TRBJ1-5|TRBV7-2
CASSLGQGWPQHF
TGTGCCAGCAGCTTAGGTCAGGGATGGCCCCAGCATTTT